The 8 T cell receptor beta chains below come from one sample, sequenced in a study of cytomegalovirus exposure and HLA in healthy donors. PCR primers comprised 60 Vbeta and 13 Jbeta primers. Sequencing used immunoSEQ multiplex PCR; TCRdb keeps in-frame clones, though not all of them. This sample lists 35,000 to 45,000 clones; its ten largest clones have more than 3%. The sequenced material came from PBMCs. All receptors come from a woman aged 30 to 39 in good health and CMV-seropositive.

This sequence joins TRBV28 and TRBJ1-1; TRBD1 agrees at 7 bases. CDR3 length: 15 amino acids. The V segment lost 2 bases and the J segment 5 bases; nucleotides outside the gene matches: 8. The germline V gene has CDR1 MDHEN and CDR2 SYDVKM. The CDR3 loop reads CASSLPGGSRTEAFF. The CDR3 DNA reads TGTGCCAGCAGTTTACCAGGGGGGTCTAGGACTGAAGCTTTCTTT.

The chain couples TRBV10-3 to TRBJ2-7, with TRBD1 identical over 11 bases. Germline V CDR1 and CDR2: ENHRY, SYGVKD. The ends lost 3 bases at V and 3 bases at J; junction bases unmatched: 1. The CDR3 is 14 residues long. The CDR3 coding sequence is TGTGCCATCAGTGACGGGACAGGGGGCTACGAGCAGTACTTC. It translates to CAISDGTGGYEQYF.

The gene calls are TRBV28 and TRBJ2-3, with TRBD2 as a possible D gene (7 bases). Per germline, CDR1 MDHEN and CDR2 SYDVKM. There are 15 residues in the CDR3. The V and J ends lost 5 bases and 5 bases respectively, with 17 bases between them. The CDR3 loop reads CASSLAGGAVDTQYF. CDR3 nucleotides: TGTGCCAGCAGTCTAGCTGGGGGGGCCGTAGATACGCAGTATTTT.

The gene calls are TRBV2 and TRBJ1-2, with D unclear. Germline CDR1 reads SNHLY; CDR2 reads FYNNEI. The CDR3 length is 13 residues. The V end lost 7 bases, the J end lost 2 bases, and 11 bases lay between the germline ends. CDR3 amino acids: CASIRDVNYGYTF. Written as DNA, the CDR3 is TGTGCCAGCATCCGGGATGTAAACTATGGCTACACCTTC.

This chain links TRBV11-2 with TRBJ2-2; D is perhaps TRBD2 (5 bases). V lost 5 bases, J lost 7 bases, and 20 bases lay in between. Germline CDR1 is SGHAT and CDR2 is FQNNGV. This CDR3 is built from 16 residues. The CDR3 DNA reads as TGTGCCAGCAGCCCCCGGGGTACTGGAGGAGGCGGGGAGCTGTTTTTT. Translation: CASSPRGTGGGGELFF.

The V call is TRBV4-1, the J call TRBJ2-1; the match to TRBD1 covers 10 bases. The germline V gene encodes CDR1 MGHRA and CDR2 YSYEKL. V was clipped by 2 bases and J by 9 bases; unmatched bases: 7. The CDR3 consists of 15 residues. CDR3 nucleotides: TGCGCCAGCAGCCAAAGGTGGGACAGGGGAGGTGAGCAGTTCTTC. It encodes CASSQRWDRGGEQFF.

This sequence joins TRBV2 and TRBJ2-1; 8 bases are a match to TRBD2. There are 14 residues in the CDR3. Germline trimming cut 7 bases from V and 4 bases from J; bases unmatched to any gene: 6. CDR1 is SNHLY and CDR2 is FYNNEI in the germline V gene. The CDR3 sequence: CASTLLAEYNEQFF. As DNA, the CDR3 is TGTGCCAGCACCTTACTAGCGGAGTACAATGAGCAGTTCTTC.

V gene TRBV19 combines with J gene TRBJ1-6; D not certain. Trimming removed 6 bases from V and 5 bases from J, with 14 bases in between. CDR1 LNHDA and CDR2 SQIVND come from the germline V gene (reference sequence). The length of the CDR3 is 15 residues. The CDR3 region has the DNA TGTGCCAGTAGCAATGGTGGGCACCATAATTCACCCCTCCACTTT. Translated: CASSNGGHHNSPLHF.